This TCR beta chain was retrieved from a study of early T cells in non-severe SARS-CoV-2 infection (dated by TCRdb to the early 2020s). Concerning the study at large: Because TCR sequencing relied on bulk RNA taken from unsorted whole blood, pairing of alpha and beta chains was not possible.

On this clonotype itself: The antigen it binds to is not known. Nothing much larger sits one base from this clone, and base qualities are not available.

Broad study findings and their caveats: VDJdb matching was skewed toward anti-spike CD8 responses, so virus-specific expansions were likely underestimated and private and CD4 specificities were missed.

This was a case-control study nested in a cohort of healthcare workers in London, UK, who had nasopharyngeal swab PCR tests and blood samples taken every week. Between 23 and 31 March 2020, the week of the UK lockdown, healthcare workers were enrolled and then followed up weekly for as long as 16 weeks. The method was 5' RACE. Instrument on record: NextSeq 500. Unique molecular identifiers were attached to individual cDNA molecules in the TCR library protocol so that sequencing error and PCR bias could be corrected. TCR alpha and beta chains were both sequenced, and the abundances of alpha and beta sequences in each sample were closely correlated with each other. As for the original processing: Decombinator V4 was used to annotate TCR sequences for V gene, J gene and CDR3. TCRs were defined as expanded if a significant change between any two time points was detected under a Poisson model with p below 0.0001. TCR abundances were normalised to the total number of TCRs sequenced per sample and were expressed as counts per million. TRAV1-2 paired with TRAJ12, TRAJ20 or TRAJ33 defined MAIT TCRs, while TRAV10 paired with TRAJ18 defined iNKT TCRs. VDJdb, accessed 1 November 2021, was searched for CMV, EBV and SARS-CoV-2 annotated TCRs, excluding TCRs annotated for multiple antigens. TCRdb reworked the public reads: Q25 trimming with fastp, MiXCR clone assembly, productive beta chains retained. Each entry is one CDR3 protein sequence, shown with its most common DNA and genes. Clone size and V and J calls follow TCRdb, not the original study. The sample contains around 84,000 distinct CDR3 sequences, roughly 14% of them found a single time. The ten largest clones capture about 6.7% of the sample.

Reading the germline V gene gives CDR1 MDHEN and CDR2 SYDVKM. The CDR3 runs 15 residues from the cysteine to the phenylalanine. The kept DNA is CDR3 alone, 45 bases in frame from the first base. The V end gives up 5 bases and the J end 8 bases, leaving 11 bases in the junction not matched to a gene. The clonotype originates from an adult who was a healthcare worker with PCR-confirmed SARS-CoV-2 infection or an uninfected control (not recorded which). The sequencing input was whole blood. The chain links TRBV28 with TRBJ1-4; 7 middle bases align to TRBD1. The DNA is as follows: TGTGCCAGCAGTGAACAGACAGGGAGGTACGAAAAACTGTTTTTT. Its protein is CASSEQTGRYEKLFF.